Following are 20 T cell receptor beta chains from one sample sequenced in a study of human T cells and chemical hapten exposure. Via MiXCR, TCRdb re-called the RACE reads, giving one row per CDR3 protein. This table has roughly 50,000 distinct CDR3 sequences, 8% to 10% appearing once. The time point denotes: patch test 3, about 24 weeks after DPC sensitization. The treatment was: therapeutic diphenylcyclopropenone sensitization with weekly scalp DPC. This specimen was whole blood, taken in connection with sensitization to the hapten diphenylcyclopropenone (DPC). The receptor source for this set is a woman in her 40s with alopecia areata. Some clones in this sample may be carry-over from other donors' samples.

The DNA of the CDR3 is TGTGCCAGCAGGCTGACAGGCAAGGCGTTTGGGGATACGCAGTATTTT. It yields the protein CASRLTGKAFGDTQYF. This chain uses TRBV12-3 or TRBV12-4 with TRBJ2-3; tentatively, D is TRBD1 (6 bases). The V gene lost 6 bases and the J gene lost 6 bases, with 22 bases spanning the gap. There are 16 residues in the CDR3.

This clonotype was observed a handful of times. This chain connects TRBV6-5 to TRBJ1-1; D is undetermined. Trimming left V 2 bases short and J 8 bases short, with 9 bases between. This CDR3 region has 12 residues. Looked up from germline, CDR1 is MNHEY and CDR2 is SVGAGI. The chain's CDR3 is CASSYRGREAFF. DNA for the CDR3: TGTGCCAGCAGTTACCGAGGCAGGGAAGCTTTCTTT.

The table lists this clonotype with a few counts. The J gene is TRBJ2-7, the V gene TRBV7-2; TRBD1 is a possible D gene (5 bases). The CDR3 loop spans 15 amino acids. The V gene's germline CDR1 is SGHTA and CDR2 FQGNSA. Between the trimmed V and J ends, which lost 5 bases and 2 bases, there was a span of 16 bases. CDR3 sequence reads: CASSPPGRATYEQYF. The CDR3 bases are TGTGCCAGCAGCCCGCCCGGCAGGGCAACCTACGAGCAGTACTTC.

This clonotype appeared many times. The V call is TRBV5-6, the J call TRBJ1-2, with unresolved D. V lost 1 base, J lost 4 bases, and 8 bases lay in between. Germline V gene lookup returns CDR1 SGHDT and CDR2 YYEEEE. CDR3 length: 13 amino acids. The CDR3 DNA reads as TGTGCCAGCAGCTTGTCGCGGCTCTATGGCTACACCTTC. Its protein is CASSLSRLYGYTF.

V gene TRBV20-1 combines with J gene TRBJ1-2, with TRBD1 matching over 7 bases. V was clipped by 2 bases and J by 5 bases; unmatched bases: 14. Germline values: CDR1 DFQATT, CDR2 SNEGSKA (reference sequence). The CDR3 loop spans 16 amino acids. This CDR3 reads CSARPGTGQKLYGYTF. The CDR3 coding sequence is TGCAGTGCTAGACCGGGGACGGGACAGAAGCTTTATGGCTACACCTTC.

This clonotype was seen at least ten times. This rearrangement joins TRBV27 to TRBJ1-5; no firm D call. From germline, CDR1 is MNHEY and CDR2 SMNVEV (reference sequence). V was cut by 3 bases and J by 3 bases, with 9 bases left in between. CDR3 length: 14 amino acids. CDR3 loop: CASSFRVDNQPQHF. For the CDR3, the DNA is TGTGCCAGCAGTTTTAGGGTGGACAATCAGCCCCAGCATTTT.

This chain joins TRBV6-6 and TRBJ1-1, with D perhaps TRBD1 (5 bases). From germline, CDR1 is MNHNY and CDR2 SVGAGI (reference sequence). V was shortened by 5 bases and J by 1 base, with 11 bases between the two germline ends. There are 14 residues in the CDR3. The CDR3 protein is CASSLRDRNTEAFF. CDR3 bases: TGTGCCAGCAGTCTCCGGGACCGGAACACTGAAGCTTTCTTT.

In its sample, this clonotype was seen a few times. The chain carries TRBV4-1 and TRBJ2-2, with D unresolved. CDR1 and CDR2 (germline): MGHRA, YSYEKL. The CDR3 has 12 amino acids. With 6 bases removed from V and 4 bases from J, the gap between germline ends came to 6 bases. The CDR3 protein is CASSKGTGELFF. The DNA of the CDR3 is TGCGCCAGCAGTAAGGGCACCGGGGAGCTGTTTTTT.

This clonotype was counted at least ten times. This chain uses TRBV7-9 with TRBJ2-5; the match to TRBD2 covers 8 bases. Losses at the gene ends were 1 base for V and 1 base for J; bases not matched to a gene: 2. The CDR3 spans 15 residues. The germline CDR1 and CDR2 sequences are SEHNR and FQNEAQ (reference sequence). CDR3 in DNA: TGTGCCAGCAGCTTAGGTGGGACTAGCCAAGAGACCCAGTACTTC. As protein: CASSLGGTSQETQYF.

This clonotype was observed many times. The rearrangement joins TRBV5-5 to TRBJ2-2, with D unresolved. Trimming took 4 bases from V and 4 from J, leaving 14 bases between them. The CDR3 is 15 amino acids. Germline V gene data show CDR1 as SGHKS and CDR2 as YYEKEE (reference sequence). The CDR3 protein is CASSPEPGGTGELFF. CDR3 bases: TGTGCCAGCAGCCCCGAGCCGGGTGGCACCGGGGAGCTGTTTTTT.

This clonotype showed up just a few times. The rearrangement joins TRBV19 to TRBJ2-1; D is perhaps TRBD2 (6 bases). Germline CDR1 LNHDA, CDR2 SQIVND (reference sequence). Trimming cost V 0 bases and J 4 bases, with 16 bases left between them. The CDR3 is made up of 17 amino acids. CDR3 in DNA: TGTGCCAGTAGTATAGATCATGGTCTAGCGATTTACAATGAGCAGTTCTTC. Residues: CASSIDHGLAIYNEQFF.

Only a few counts were recorded for this clonotype. This rearrangement joins TRBV7-7 to TRBJ2-2, with unresolved D. In germline, CDR1 is SSHAT, CDR2 FNYEAQ (reference sequence). The CDR3 totals 13 residues. The V end lost 5 bases, the J end lost 7 bases, and 11 bases lay between the germline ends. In DNA, the CDR3 is TGTGCCAGCAGCGTCCGATCGGGCGGGGAGCTGTTTTTT. This sequence encodes CASSVRSGGELFF.

The chain links TRBV4-1 to TRBJ2-1, with D tentatively TRBD1 (5 bases). Germline V gene sequence: CDR1 MGHRA, CDR2 YSYEKL. CDR3 size: 12 residues. Trimming took 9 bases from V and 5 from J, leaving 11 bases between them. The CDR3 DNA is TGCGCCAGGCAGGGTAATGACAATGAGCAGTTCTTC. This gives the protein CARQGNDNEQFF.

This clonotype appeared a single time. The V gene is TRBV7-2, the J gene TRBJ1-1; D is uncertain. From germline, CDR1 is SGHTA and CDR2 FQGNSA. This CDR3 comprises 16 residues. The V and J ends lost 5 bases and 0 bases respectively, with 16 bases between them. CDR3 sequence reads: CASSARSGHMNTEAFF. In nucleotides, the CDR3 is TGTGCCAGCAGCGCCCGTTCTGGCCACATGAACACTGAAGCTTTCTTT.

The table lists this clonotype with a few counts. The chain combines TRBV28 with TRBJ2-7, with TRBD2 matching 12 bases. The CDR3 totals 17 residues. J gave up 2 bases and V 3 bases, and 8 bases lay outside the gene matches. Looked up from germline, CDR1 is MDHEN and CDR2 is SYDVKM. The CDR3 bases are TGTGCCAGCAGTTTCCTATCGGGGACTAGCGGGCCCTACGAGCAGTACTTC. This encodes CASSFLSGTSGPYEQYF.

The chain uses TRBV7-6 and TRBJ2-7; no clear D. The length of the CDR3 is 13 residues. In germline, CDR1 is SGHVS, CDR2 FNYEAQ. Trimming cost V 1 base and J 6 bases, with 10 bases left between them. The chain's CDR3 is CASSLGKVGEQYF. CDR3 DNA sequence: TGTGCCAGCAGCTTAGGGAAGGTCGGCGAGCAGTACTTC.

The CDR3 sequence is CASGQLAGPQSGANVLTF. CDR3 nucleotides: TGTGCCAGCGGGCAACTAGCGGGGCCTCAATCTGGGGCCAACGTCCTGACTTTC. The chain couples TRBV3-1 to TRBJ2-6; TRBD2 agrees at 10 bases. Trimming cost V 8 bases and J 1 base; bases outside gene matches: 11. Per germline, CDR1 LGHDT and CDR2 YNNKEL (reference sequence). The CDR3 covers 18 residues.

The chain employs TRBV24-1 and TRBJ1-5; 7 bases fit TRBD1. This CDR3 is 17 amino acids long. Losses at the gene ends were 12 bases for V and 0 bases for J; bases not matched to a gene: 16. Germline V CDR1 and CDR2: KGHDR, SFDVKD. The CDR3: CAPTGQNQENSNQPQHF. The CDR3 DNA sequence: TGTGCCCCTACGGGACAGAACCAAGAGAATAGCAATCAGCCCCAGCATTTT.

This CDR3 is CASSVGSGSLGDTEAFF. CDR3 in DNA: TGTGCCAGCAGCGTAGGATCGGGATCACTGGGGGACACTGAAGCTTTCTTT. J is TRBJ1-1 and V is TRBV9, with D maybe TRBD1 (5 bases). The CDR3 consists of 17 residues. The V gene lost 0 bases and the J gene lost 3 bases, with 18 bases spanning the gap. From germline, CDR1 is SGDLS and CDR2 YYNGEE.

This clonotype was seen a handful of times. The chain combines TRBV7-9 with TRBJ2-7, with 13 positions matching TRBD2. Per germline, CDR1 SEHNR and CDR2 FQNEAQ (reference sequence). This CDR3 is built from 18 residues. The trim removed 5 bases at V and 0 bases at J, leaving 10 bases unmatched. The CDR3 DNA reads as TGTGCCAGCAGCCCTCGGACTAGCGGGGGCCTAAGCTCCTACGAGCAGTACTTC. The encoded protein is CASSPRTSGGLSSYEQYF.